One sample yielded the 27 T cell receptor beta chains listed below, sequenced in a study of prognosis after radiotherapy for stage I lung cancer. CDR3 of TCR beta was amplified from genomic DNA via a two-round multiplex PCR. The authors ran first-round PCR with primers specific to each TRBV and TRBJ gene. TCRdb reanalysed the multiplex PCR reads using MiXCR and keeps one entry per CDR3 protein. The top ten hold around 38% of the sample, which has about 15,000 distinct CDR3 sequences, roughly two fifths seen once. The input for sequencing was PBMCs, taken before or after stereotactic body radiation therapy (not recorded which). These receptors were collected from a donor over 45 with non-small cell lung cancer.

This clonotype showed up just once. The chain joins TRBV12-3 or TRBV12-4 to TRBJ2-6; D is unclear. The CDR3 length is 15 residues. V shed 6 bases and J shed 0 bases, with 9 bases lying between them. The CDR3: CASSTDTSGANVLTF. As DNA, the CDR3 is TGTGCCAGCAGCACCGATACCTCTGGGGCCAACGTCCTGACTTTC.

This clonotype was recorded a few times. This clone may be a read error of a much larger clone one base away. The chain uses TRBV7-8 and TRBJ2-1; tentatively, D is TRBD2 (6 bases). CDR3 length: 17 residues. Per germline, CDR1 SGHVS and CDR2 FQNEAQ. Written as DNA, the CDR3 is TGTGCCAGCAGCCCCCGGAGGGTTCAGCGACCTTACAATGGGCAGTTCTTC. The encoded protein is CASSPRRVQRPYNGQFF.

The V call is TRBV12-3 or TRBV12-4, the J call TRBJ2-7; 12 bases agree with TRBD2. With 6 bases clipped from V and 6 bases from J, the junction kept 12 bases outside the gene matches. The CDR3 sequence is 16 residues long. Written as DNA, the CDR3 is TGTGCCAGCAGCCAGACTAGCGGGAGTGCTGGGGGCGAGCAGTACTTC. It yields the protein CASSQTSGSAGGEQYF.

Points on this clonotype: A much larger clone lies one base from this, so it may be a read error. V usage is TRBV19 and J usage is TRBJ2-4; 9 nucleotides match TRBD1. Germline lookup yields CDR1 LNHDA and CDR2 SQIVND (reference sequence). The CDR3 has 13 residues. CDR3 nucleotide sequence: TGTGCCAGTGGACAGGGGATAAAAAAAATTCAGTACTTC. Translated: CASGQGIKKIQYF. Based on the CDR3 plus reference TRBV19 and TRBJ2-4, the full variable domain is DGGITQSPKYLFRKEGQNVTLSCEQNLNHDAMYWYRQDPGQGLRLIYYSQIVNDFQKGDIAEGYSVSREKKESFPLTVTSAQKNPTAFYLCASGQGIKKIQYFGAGTRLSVL.

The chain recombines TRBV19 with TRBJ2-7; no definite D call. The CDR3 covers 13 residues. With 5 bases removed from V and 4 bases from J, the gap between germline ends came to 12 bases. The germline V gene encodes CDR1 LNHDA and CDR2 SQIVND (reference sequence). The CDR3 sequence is CASSCAHGYEQYF. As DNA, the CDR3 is TGTGCCAGTAGTTGCGCGCATGGGTACGAGCAGTACTTC. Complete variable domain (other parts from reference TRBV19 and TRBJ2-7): DGGITQSPKYLFRKEGQNVTLSCEQNLNHDAMYWYRQDPGQGLRLIYYSQIVNDFQKGDIAEGYSVSREKKESFPLTVTSAQKNPTAFYLCASSCAHGYEQYFGPGTRLTVT.

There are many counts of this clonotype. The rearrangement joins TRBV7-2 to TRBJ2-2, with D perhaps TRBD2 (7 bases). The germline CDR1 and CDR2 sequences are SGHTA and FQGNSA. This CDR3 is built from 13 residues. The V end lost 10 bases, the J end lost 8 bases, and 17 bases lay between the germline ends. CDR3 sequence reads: CAIRRGGSGELFF. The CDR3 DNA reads TGTGCCATCCGAAGGGGGGGCTCGGGGGAGCTGTTTTTT.

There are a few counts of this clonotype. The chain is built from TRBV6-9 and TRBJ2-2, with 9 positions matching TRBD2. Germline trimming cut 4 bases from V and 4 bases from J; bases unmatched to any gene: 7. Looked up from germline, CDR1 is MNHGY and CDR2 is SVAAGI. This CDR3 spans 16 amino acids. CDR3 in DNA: TGTGCCAGCAGTTTAGTTGTTAGCGGGGGCACCGGGGAGCTGTTTTTT. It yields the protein CASSLVVSGGTGELFF.

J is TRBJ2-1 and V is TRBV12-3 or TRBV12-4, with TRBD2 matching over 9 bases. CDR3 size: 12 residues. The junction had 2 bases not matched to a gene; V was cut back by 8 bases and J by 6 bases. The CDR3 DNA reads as TGTGCCAGCCTGGGACTAGCCAATGAGCAGTTCTTC. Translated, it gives CASLGLANEQFF.

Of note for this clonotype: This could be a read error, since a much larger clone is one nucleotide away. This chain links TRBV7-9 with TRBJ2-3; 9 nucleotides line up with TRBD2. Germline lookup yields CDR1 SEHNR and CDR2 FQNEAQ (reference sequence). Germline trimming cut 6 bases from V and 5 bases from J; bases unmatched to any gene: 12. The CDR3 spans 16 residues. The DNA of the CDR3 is TGTGCCAGCAGACGGAAGGTAGCGGGAGACGTAGATACGCAGTATTTT. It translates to CASRRKVAGDVDTQYF.

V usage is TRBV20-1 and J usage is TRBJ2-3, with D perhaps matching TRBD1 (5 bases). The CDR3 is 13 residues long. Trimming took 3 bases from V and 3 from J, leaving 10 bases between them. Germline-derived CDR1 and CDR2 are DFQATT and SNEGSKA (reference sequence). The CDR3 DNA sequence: TGCAGTGCTAGGGACATACATACAGATACGCAGTATTTT. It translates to CSARDIHTDTQYF.

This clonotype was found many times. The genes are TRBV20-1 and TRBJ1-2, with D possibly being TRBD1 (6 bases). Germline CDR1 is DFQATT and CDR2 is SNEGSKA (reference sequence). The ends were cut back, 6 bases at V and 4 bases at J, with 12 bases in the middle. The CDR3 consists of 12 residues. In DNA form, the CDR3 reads TGCAGTGCCAACAGGGTAGTCTATGGCTACACCTTC. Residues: CSANRVVYGYTF.

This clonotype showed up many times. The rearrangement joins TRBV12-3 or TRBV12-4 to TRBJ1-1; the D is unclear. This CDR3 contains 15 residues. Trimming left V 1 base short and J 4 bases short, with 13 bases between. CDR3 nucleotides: TGTGCCAGCAGTTTAGGCCTCAGGAGGAGCACTGAAGCTTTCTTT. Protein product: CASSLGLRRSTEAFF.

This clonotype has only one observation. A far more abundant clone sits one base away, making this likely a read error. CDR3 in amino acids: CAGEGAGNKQFF. The CDR3 DNA reads as TGTGCCGGAGAGGGGGCTGGCAATAAGCAGTTCTTC. V is TRBV6-8 and J is TRBJ2-1; the match to TRBD1 covers 7 bases. Germline CDR1 and CDR2: MNHGY and SAAAGT. The CDR3 spans 12 residues.

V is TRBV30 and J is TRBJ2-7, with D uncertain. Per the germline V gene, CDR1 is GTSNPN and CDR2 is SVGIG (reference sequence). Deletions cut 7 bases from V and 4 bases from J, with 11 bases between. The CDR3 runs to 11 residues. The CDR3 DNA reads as TGTGCCTACGGGTCTGGTTACGAGCAGTACTTC. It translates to CAYGSGYEQYF. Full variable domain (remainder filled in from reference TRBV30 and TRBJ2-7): SQTIHQWPATLVQPVGSPLSLECTVEGTSNPNLYWYRQAAGRGLQLLFYSVGIGQISSEVPQNLSASRPQDRQFILSSKKLLLSDSGFYLCAYGSGYEQYFGPGTRLTVT.

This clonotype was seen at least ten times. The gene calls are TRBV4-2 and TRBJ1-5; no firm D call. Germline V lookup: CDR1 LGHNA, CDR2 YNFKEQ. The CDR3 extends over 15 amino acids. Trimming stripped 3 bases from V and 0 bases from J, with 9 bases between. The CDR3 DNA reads TGTGCCAGCAGCCAGATCCAGACTAGCAATCAGCCCCAGCATTTT. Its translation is CASSQIQTSNQPQHF.

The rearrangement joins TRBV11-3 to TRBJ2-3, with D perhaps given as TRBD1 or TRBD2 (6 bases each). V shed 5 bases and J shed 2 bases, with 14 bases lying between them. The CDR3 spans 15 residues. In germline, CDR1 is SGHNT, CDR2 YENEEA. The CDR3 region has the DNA TGTGCCAGCAGCCCAAGTCGGGGGCTCACAGATACGCAGTATTTT. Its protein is CASSPSRGLTDTQYF.

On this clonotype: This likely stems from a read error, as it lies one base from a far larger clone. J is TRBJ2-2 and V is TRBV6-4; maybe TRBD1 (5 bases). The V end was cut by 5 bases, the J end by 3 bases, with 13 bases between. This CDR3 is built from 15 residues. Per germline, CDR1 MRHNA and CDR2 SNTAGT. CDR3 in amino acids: CASSTYFRDTGELFF. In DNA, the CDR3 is TGTGCCAGCAGTACCTATTTCAGGGACACCGGGGAGCTGTTTTTT.

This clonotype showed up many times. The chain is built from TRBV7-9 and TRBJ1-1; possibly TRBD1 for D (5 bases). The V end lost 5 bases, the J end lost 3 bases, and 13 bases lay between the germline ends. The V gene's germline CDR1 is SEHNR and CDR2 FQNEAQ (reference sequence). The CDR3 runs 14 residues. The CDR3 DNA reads TGTGCCAGCAGCCCCGCGGGGGGGTACACTGAAGCTTTCTTT. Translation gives CASSPAGGYTEAFF.

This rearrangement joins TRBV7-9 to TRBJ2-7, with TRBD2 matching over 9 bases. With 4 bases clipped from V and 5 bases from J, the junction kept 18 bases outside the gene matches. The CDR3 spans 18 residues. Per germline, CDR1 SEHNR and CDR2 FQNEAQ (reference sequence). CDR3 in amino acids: CASSSPARLAGTKDEQYF. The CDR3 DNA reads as TGTGCCAGCAGCTCCCCCGCGCGTCTAGCGGGGACAAAGGACGAGCAGTACTTC.

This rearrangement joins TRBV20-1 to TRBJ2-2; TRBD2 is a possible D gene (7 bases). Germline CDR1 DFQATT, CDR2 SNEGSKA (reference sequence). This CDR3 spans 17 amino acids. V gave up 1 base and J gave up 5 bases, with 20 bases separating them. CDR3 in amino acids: CSARVIGGGARTGELFF. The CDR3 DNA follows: TGCAGTGCTAGAGTAATTGGAGGGGGGGCGCGAACCGGGGAGCTGTTTTTT.

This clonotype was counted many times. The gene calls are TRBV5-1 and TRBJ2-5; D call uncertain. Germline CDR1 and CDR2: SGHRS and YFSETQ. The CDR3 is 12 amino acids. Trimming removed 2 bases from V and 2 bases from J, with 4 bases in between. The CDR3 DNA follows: TGCGCCAGCAGCTTATTTCAAGAGACCCAGTACTTC. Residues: CASSLFQETQYF.

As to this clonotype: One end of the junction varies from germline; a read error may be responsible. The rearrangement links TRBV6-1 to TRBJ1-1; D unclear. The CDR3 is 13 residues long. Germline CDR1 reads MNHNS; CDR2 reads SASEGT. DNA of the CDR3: TGTGCCAGCAGGGAAATGCACAACACTGAAGATTTCTTT. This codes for CASREMHNTEDFF.

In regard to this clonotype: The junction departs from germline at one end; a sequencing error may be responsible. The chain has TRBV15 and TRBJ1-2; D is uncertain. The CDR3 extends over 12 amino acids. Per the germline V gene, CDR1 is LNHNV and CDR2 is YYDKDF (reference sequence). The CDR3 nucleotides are TGTTCCACCATCAGAGATAGGGAAGGCTACACCTTC. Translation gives CSTIRDREGYTF.

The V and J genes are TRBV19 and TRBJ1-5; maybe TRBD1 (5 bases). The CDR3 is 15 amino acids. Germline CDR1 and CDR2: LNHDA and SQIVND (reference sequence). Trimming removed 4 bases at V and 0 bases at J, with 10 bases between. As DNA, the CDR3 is TGTGCCAGTAGTAGCGGGGGGTATAGCAATCAGCCCCAGCATTTT. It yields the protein CASSSGGYSNQPQHF.

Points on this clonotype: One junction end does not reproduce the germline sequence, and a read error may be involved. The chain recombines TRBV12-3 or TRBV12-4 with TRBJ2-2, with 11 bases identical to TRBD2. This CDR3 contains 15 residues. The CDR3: CVSSRTSGWDGELFF. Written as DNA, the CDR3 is TGTGTCAGCAGTAGGACTAGCGGGTGGGATGGGGAGCTGTTTTTT.

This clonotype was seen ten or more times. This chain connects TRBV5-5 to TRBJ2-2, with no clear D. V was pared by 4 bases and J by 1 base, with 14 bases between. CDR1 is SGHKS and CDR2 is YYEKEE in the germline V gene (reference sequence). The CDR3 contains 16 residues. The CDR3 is CASSAVGRMNTGELFF. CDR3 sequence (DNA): TGTGCCAGCAGCGCGGTTGGGCGGATGAACACCGGGGAGCTGTTTTTT.

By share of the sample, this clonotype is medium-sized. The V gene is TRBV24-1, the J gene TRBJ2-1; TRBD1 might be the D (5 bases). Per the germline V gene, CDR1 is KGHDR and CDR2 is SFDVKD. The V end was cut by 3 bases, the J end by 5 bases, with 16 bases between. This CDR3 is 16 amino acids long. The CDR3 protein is CATSDKGRGRDNEQFF. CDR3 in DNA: TGTGCCACCAGTGATAAGGGAAGGGGAAGAGACAATGAGCAGTTCTTC.